This T cell receptor beta chain is drawn from a study of T-cell memory formation after mild COVID-19. Study in general: TCR clusters showed largely donor specificity.

Whole-study findings and limits: Clones that contracted clustered mainly in CM and EM if CD4+ and in EMRA if CD8+. For second-wave clones that peaked at day 37, SARS-CoV-2 specificity went unverified.

The 5'RACE method, run with constant-segment primers, produced TCR alpha and TCR beta cDNA libraries (carrying sample barcodes and UMIs). TCRdb ran MiXCR on the 5' RACE reads and lists one entry per CDR3 protein. The sample records about 560,000 distinct CDR3 sequences, roughly a sixth being singletons. Concerning this clonotype itself: Its antigen remains unidentified.

The receptor was isolated from an adult woman who had mild COVID-19 (a few samples of this study predate the infection). Cell type and time point are not known. What was sequenced was PBMCs or a T cell subset sorted from them (not recorded which).

CDR3 sequence: CASSHGRGWYYGYTF. The CDR3, as DNA: TGTGCCAGCAGCCACGGCAGGGGATGGTACTATGGCTACACCTTC. J is TRBJ1-2 and V is TRBV11-2, with D tentatively TRBD1 (6 bases). The V and J ends lost 5 bases and 3 bases respectively, with 16 bases between them. Per germline, CDR1 SGHAT and CDR2 FQNNGV. This CDR3 has 15 amino acids.